This T cell receptor (beta chain) was recorded in a study of T-cell reconstitution after alpha-beta-depleted transplantation in children. Researchers prepared the TCRbeta library using unique molecular identifiers, the study reports. TCRdb itself ran the PCR reads through MiXCR, one entry per CDR3 protein. The sample lists fewer than 550,000 distinct CDR3 sequences; under 13% were seen once. The germline V and J ends were trimmed by 0 bases and 0 bases, with 9 bases remaining between them. This CDR3 comprises 16 residues. Germline CDR1 MGHRA, CDR2 YSYEKL. In this sample, this clonotype turned up many times.

The origin of this receptor is a human donor who donated a stem cell graft to a child with acute myeloid leukemia. Sequencing was performed on PBMCs from the stem cell graft donor, taken from the stem cell graft. This rearrangement joins TRBV4-1 to TRBJ2-1; D remains unclear. The DNA for the CDR3 is TGCGCCAGCAGCCAAGAACATTCCAGCTCCTACAATGAGCAGTTCTTC. Its translation: CASSQEHSSSYNEQFF.